The sample holds one count of the clone carrying this TCR beta chain. The antigen is undetermined. MiXCR was run by TCRdb on the reads, yielding one entry per CDR3 protein. This table holds some 300,000 distinct CDR3 sequences, approximately 13% found once. The CDR3 extends over 16 amino acids. Germline V lookup: CDR1 MNHEY, CDR2 SVGEGT. The ends lost 3 bases at V and 2 bases at J; junction bases unmatched: 5. The record originates from a study of T cell repertoires in cytomegalovirus infection. Findings of the study overall: Cumulated frequencies of public TCR beta families served to identify carriers of CMV plus the relevant HLA. CMV-specific TCR beta clonotypes restricted by HLA-C were the ones dominating the ex vivo response.

V usage is TRBV6-2 or TRBV6-3 and J usage is TRBJ2-1, with 9 nucleotides matching TRBD2. The sequenced sample consisted of PBMCs. The receptor was isolated from a human donor in good health (CMV status not recorded). Some clones in this sample may be carry-over from other donors' samples. For the CDR3, the DNA is TGTGCCAGCAGTTATGAAACTAGCGGGCCCTACAATGAGCAGTTCTTC. Translation gives CASSYETSGPYNEQFF.